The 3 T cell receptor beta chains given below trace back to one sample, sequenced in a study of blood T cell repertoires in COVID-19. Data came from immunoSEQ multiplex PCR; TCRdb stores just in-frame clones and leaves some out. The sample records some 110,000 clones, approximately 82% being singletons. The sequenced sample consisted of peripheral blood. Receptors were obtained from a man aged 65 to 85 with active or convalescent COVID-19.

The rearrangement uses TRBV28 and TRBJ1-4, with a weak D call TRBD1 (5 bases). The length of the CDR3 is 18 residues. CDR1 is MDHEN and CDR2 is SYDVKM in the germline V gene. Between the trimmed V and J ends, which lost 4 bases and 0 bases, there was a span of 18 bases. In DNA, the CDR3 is TGTGCCAGCAGTTCGAACCGACAGTTTGACTCAACTAATGAAAAACTGTTTTTT. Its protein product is CASSSNRQFDSTNEKLFF. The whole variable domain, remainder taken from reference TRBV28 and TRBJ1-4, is DVKVTQSSRYLVKRTGEKVFLECVQDMDHENMFWYRQDPGLGLRLIYFSYDVKMKEKGDIPEGYSVSREKKERFSLILESASTNQTSMYLCASSSNRQFDSTNEKLFFGSGTQLSVL.

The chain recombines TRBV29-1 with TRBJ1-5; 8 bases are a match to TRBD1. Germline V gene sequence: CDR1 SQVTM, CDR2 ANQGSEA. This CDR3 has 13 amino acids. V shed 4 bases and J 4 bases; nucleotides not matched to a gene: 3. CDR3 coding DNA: TGCAGCGTTGCGGACAGGGCGAATCAGCCCCAGCATTTT. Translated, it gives CSVADRANQPQHF.

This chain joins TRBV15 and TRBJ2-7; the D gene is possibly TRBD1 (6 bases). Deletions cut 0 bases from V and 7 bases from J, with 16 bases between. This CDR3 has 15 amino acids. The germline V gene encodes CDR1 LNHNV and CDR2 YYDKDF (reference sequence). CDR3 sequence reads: CATSRDVAGEGEQYF. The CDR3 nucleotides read TGTGCCACCAGCAGAGATGTGGCAGGGGAAGGTGAGCAGTACTTC.